This T cell receptor (beta chain) was sequenced during a study of T-cell memory formation after mild COVID-19. Study-wide results and caveats: Pre-infection memory held some responding clones, suggesting pre-existing cross-reactive T cells responded.

TCRdb independently ran MiXCR on the 5' RACE reads; one entry per CDR3 protein. Among about 150,000 distinct CDR3 sequences listed, 6% to 7% were seen once. The table lists this clonotype with many counts. Its target is not known. Trimming cost V 5 bases and J 5 bases; bases outside gene matches: 7. Germline assignment: CDR1 SGHTA and CDR2 FQGTGA. The CDR3 is 15 residues long. What was sequenced was PBMCs or a T cell subset sorted from them (not recorded which). The TCR comes from an adult woman who had mild COVID-19 (a few samples of this study predate the infection). Cell type and time point are not known. The chain employs TRBV7-3 and TRBJ2-1, with 9 bases fitting TRBD2. CDR3 DNA: TGTGCCAGCAGCCTTAGCGGGAGTGGGAACAATGAGCAGTTCTTC. Residues: CASSLSGSGNNEQFF.